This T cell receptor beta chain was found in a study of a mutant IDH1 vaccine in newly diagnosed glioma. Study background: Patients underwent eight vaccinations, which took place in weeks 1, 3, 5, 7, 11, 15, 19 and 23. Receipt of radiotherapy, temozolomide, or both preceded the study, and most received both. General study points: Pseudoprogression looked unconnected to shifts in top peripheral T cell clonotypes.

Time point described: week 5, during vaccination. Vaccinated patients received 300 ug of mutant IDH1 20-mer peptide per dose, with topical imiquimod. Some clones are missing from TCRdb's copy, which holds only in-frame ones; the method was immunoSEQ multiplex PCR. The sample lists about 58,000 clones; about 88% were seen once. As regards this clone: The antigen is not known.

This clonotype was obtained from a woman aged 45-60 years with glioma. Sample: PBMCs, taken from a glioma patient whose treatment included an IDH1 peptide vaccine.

CDR3 coding DNA: TGTGCCAGCAACTCGGACAGGGCGGACACTGAAGCTTTCTTT. This encodes CASNSDRADTEAFF. This chain joins TRBV9 and TRBJ1-1, with TRBD1 matching 8 bases. CDR3 size: 14 residues. CDR1 and CDR2 from the germline V gene are SGDLS and YYNGEE. After removal of 6 bases from V and 3 bases from J, the junction contained 7 bases not matched to a gene.